A selection of T cell receptor beta chains follows, all from one sample in a study of OX40 agonist ivuxolimab in advanced cancers. Some clones are missing from TCRdb's copy, which holds only in-frame ones; the method was immunoSEQ multiplex PCR. The table records nearly 110,000 clones, 90% of them present only once. The material was CD4+ or CD8+ T cells sorted from blood, obtained in a trial of the OX40 agonist ivuxolimab. Every receptor here comes from an adult with an advanced solid tumor such as melanoma, head and neck, liver or kidney cancer. The CDR3 runs from the conserved cysteine through the conserved F or W. The D gene is left open where the match is weak. For some rows the clone size is stated as once, few or many, or as a class when expanded; others skip it.

CDR3aa | CDR3nt | j_gene | v_gene | abundance | d_gene
CASSLIKGGGYSPLHF | TGTGCCAGCAGCTTGATTAAGGGCGGGGGATACTCACCCCTCCACTTT | TRBJ1-6 | TRBV5-6 | NA | NA
CASSPAGTSVDTQYF | TGTGCCAGCTCACCAGCCGGGACTAGTGTAGATACGCAGTATTTT | TRBJ2-3 | TRBV18 | NA | TRBD2
CASSVAQGGEQYF | TGTGCCAGCAGCGTAGCTCAAGGTGGCGAGCAGTACTTC | TRBJ2-7 | TRBV9 | NA | NA
CASSPGLAGATGELFF | TGTGCCAGCAGCCCCGGGTTAGCGGGGGCCACCGGGGAGCTGTTTTTT | TRBJ2-2 | TRBV7-6 | NA | TRBD2
CASSLAHEQYF | TGCGCCAGCAGCTTGGCCCACGAGCAGTACTTC | TRBJ2-7 | TRBV5-1 | NA | NA
CAWSPRGLRTEAFF | TGTGCCTGGAGTCCTCGGGGGCTGAGGACTGAAGCTTTCTTT | TRBJ1-1 | TRBV30 | NA | NA
CASSSGQDFYGYTF | TGCGCCAGCAGCTCGGGACAGGACTTCTATGGCTACACCTTC | TRBJ1-2 | TRBV10-1 | few | TRBD1
CASSLPLTGAGEQYF | TGTGCCAGCAGTTTACCCCTGACAGGGGCAGGGGAGCAGTACTTC | TRBJ2-7 | TRBV28 | once | TRBD1
CASSLAAGDYGYTF | TGCGCCAGCAGCTTGGCCGCAGGCGACTATGGCTACACCTTC | TRBJ1-2 | TRBV5-1 | NA | NA
CASKTGTTNTEAFF | TGTGCCAGCAAAACTGGCACGACGAACACTGAAGCTTTCTTT | TRBJ1-1 | TRBV28 | NA | NA
CASSYSFGELFF | TGTGCCAGCAGTTACTCATTCGGGGAGCTGTTTTTT | TRBJ2-2 | TRBV6-5 | NA | NA
CASRTLGETQYF | TGTGCCAGCAGGACCCTGGGGGAGACCCAGTACTTC | TRBJ2-5 | TRBV7-9 | NA | NA
CASWGQNTEAFF | TGTGCCAGCTGGGGACAGAACACTGAAGCTTTCTTT | TRBJ1-1 | TRBV7-9 | NA | NA
CATSRDWLAGETQYF | TGTGCCACCAGCAGAGATTGGCTAGCGGGAGAGACCCAGTACTTC | TRBJ2-5 | TRBV15 | NA | TRBD2
CATGWGRDYGYTF | TGTGCCACCGGGTGGGGCAGGGACTATGGCTACACCTTC | TRBJ1-2 | TRBV4-2 | NA | NA
CASSLAVAYYGYTF | TGTGCCAGCAGCTTAGCGGTAGCTTACTATGGCTACACCTTC | TRBJ1-2 | TRBV7-2 | NA | NA
CAISAGTGGAYEQYF | TGTGCCATCAGTGCCGGGACAGGGGGCGCCTACGAGCAGTACTTC | TRBJ2-7 | TRBV10-3 | NA | TRBD1
CASRKEGNQPQHF | TGTGCCAGCAGGAAAGAGGGGAATCAGCCCCAGCATTTT | TRBJ1-5 | TRBV6-5 | NA | NA
CATRFGELFF | TGTGCCACTCGTTTCGGGGAGCTGTTTTTT | TRBJ2-2 | TRBV28 | NA | NA
CASKQTSNQPQHF | TGCGCCAGCAAACAGACAAGCAATCAGCCCCAGCATTTT | TRBJ1-5 | TRBV10-2 | few | NA
CASSPWGHNEQFF | TGTGCCAGCAGCCCCTGGGGCCACAATGAGCAGTTCTTC | TRBJ2-1 | TRBV11-2 | once | NA
CASSHGRASSYEQYF | TGCGCCAGCAGCCACGGGAGGGCAAGCTCCTACGAGCAGTACTTC | TRBJ2-7 | TRBV4-1 | NA | TRBD2
CATSRGGTYNYGYTF | TGTGCCACCAGCAGAGGGGGAACCTATAACTATGGCTACACCTTC | TRBJ1-2 | TRBV15 | NA | NA
CASKENRQGLRYGYTF | TGTGCCAGCAAGGAAAATCGGCAGGGTCTCCGTTATGGCTACACCTTC | TRBJ1-2 | TRBV7-8 | NA | NA
CASSPAGAHTDTQYF | TGTGCCAGCTCACCAGCGGGGGCGCACACAGATACGCAGTATTTT | TRBJ2-3 | TRBV18 | NA | NA
CASRGLNTGELFF | TGTGCCAGCCGTGGTTTGAACACCGGGGAGCTGTTTTTT | TRBJ2-2 | TRBV11-3 | once | NA
CASGSGQGGEETQYF | TGTGCTAGTGGTTCCGGACAGGGCGGTGAAGAGACCCAGTACTTC | TRBJ2-5 | TRBV12-5 | NA | TRBD1
CASSLLDQPQHF | TGTGCCAGCAGCCTACTGGATCAGCCCCAGCATTTT | TRBJ1-5 | TRBV5-8 | NA | NA
CATRGRANSPLHF | TGTGCGACCAGAGGGAGGGCCAATTCACCCCTCCACTTT | TRBJ1-6 | TRBV6-5 | NA | NA